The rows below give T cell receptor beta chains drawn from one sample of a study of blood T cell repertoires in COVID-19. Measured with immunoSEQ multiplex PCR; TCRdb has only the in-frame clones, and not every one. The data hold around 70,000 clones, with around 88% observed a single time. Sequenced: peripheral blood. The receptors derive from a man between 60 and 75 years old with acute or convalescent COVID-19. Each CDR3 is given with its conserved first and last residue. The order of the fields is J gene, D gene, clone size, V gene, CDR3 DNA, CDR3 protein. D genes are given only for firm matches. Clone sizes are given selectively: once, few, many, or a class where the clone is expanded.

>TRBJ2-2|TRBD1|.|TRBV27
TGTGCCAGCAGTCCAACGAATGACAGGGTGCTAAGGGAGCTGTTTTTT
CASSPTNDRVLRELFF
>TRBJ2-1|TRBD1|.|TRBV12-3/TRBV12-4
TGTGCCAGCAGTTCCGCCGGGACAGGGCAGTTCTTC
CASSSAGTGQFF
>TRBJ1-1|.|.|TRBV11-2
TGTGCCAGCAGCTTAGCCCCGGAGATTGAAGCTTTCTTT
CASSLAPEIEAFF
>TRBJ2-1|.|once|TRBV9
TGTGCCAGCAGCGTAGGTCAGGGTTCCTTCGAGCAGTTCTTC
CASSVGQGSFEQFF
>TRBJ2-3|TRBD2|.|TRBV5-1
TGCGCCAGCAGCTTGGAGGCCCTAGCGGGGGGCCGCACAGATACGCAGTATTTT
CASSLEALAGGRTDTQYF
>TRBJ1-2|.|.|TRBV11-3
TGTGCCAGCAGCTTTGACAGGTTTCAATATGGCTACACCTTC
CASSFDRFQYGYTF
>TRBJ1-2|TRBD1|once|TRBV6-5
TGTGCCTTGGAAGGGGGCAGTTTCTATGGCTACACCTTC
CALEGGSFYGYTF
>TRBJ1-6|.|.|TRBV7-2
TGTGCCAGCAGCTTACAGGGGTCCGATAATTCACCCCTCCACTTT
CASSLQGSDNSPLHF
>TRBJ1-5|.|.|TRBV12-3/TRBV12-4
TGTGCCAGCAGCCGAGGCAATCAGCCCCAGCATTTT
CASSRGNQPQHF
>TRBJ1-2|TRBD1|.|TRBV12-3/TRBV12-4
TGTGCCAGCAGTCGGACAGGGGACGGCTACACCTTC
CASSRTGDGYTF
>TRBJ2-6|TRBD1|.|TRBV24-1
TGTGCCACCAGTGATTCCGGGACAGGGCTCTCTGGGGCCAACGTCCTGACTTTC
CATSDSGTGLSGANVLTF
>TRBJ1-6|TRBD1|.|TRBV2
TGTGCCAGCAGGGTGGGGACAGGGGATCCACCCCTCCACTTT
CASRVGTGDPPLHF
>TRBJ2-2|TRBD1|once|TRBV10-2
TGCGCCAGCAAGGGACAGGGGAACACCGGGGAGCTGTTTTTT
CASKGQGNTGELFF
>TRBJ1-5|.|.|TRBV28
TGTGCCAGCAGTTTTGGCAGGGGCAATCAGCCCCAGCATTTT
CASSFGRGNQPQHF
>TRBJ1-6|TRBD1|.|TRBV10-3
TGTGCCATCAGTGAGCGCCAGGGGGAATATAATTCACCCCTCCACTTT
CAISERQGEYNSPLHF
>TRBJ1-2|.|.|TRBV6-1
TGTGCCAGCAGTGACAGGAACCCTAACTATGGCTACACCTTC
CASSDRNPNYGYTF
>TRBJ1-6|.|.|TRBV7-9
TGTGCCAGCAGCTTGGACAGTGATAATTCACCCCTCCACTTT
CASSLDSDNSPLHF
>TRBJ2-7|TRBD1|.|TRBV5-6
TGTGCCAGCAGCTCGGGACAGTACGAGCAGTACTTC
CASSSGQYEQYF
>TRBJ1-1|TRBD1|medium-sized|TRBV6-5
TGTGCCAGCAGCGCCAAAGGGACAGGGAGCACTGAAGCTTTCTTT
CASSAKGTGSTEAFF
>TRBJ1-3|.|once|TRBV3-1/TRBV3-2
TGTGCCAGCACTGCTAGGAGGTCCTCTGGAAACACCATATATTTT
CASTARRSSGNTIYF
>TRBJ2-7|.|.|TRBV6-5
TGTGCCAGCGCCCTCTACTACGAGCAGTACTTC
CASALYYEQYF
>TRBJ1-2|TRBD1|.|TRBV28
TGTGCCAGCAGTTTTCCCGGGACAGGTGATTCTAACTATGGCTACACCTTC
CASSFPGTGDSNYGYTF
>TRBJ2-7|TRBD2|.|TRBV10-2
TGCGCCAGCAGCCAACTAGCGGGGGTAAGCTCCTACGAGCAGTACTTC
CASSQLAGVSSYEQYF
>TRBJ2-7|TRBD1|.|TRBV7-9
TGTGCCAGCAGCTTAGCTGGGACAGGGGGCAAAGGCGAGCAGTACTTC
CASSLAGTGGKGEQYF
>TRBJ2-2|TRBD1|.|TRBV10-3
TGTGCCATCAGGGAAACAGGGGACCCCACCGGGGAGCTGTTTTTT
CAIRETGDPTGELFF
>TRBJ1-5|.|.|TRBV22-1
TGTCCTGGGAGCGCACTGGATCACAGGGGGAATCAGCCCCAGCATTTT
CPGSALDHRGNQPQHF
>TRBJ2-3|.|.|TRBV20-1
TGCAGTGCTAGAGATTCGAGGGCCCAGTATTTT
CSARDSRAQYF